This is a list of T cell receptor beta chains from one sample in a study of Ad26.COV2.S vaccination and SARS-CoV-2 variants. Here immunoSEQ multiplex PCR was the method, and the copy in TCRdb shows in-frame clones only, minus some. The table has 200,000 to 250,000 clones, roughly 90% seen once. Here the sequenced sample was peripheral blood, taken in a trial of Ad26.COV2.S vaccine versus placebo. The receptors shown here come from a person aged 18-65 years who received the Ad26.COV2.S COVID-19 vaccine or a placebo. Both conserved end residues are part of each CDR3. A D gene is named only where the DNA matches it firmly. The size field is filled for only some rows; it gives once, few, many or a size class.

TRBJ2-7,NA,TRBV5-8,TRBD1,CASSTGTGNLYEQYF,TGTGCCAGCAGCACCGGGACAGGGAATCTTTACGAGCAGTACTTC
TRBJ2-7,NA,TRBV12-1,NA,CASSFPTRGGLRSYEQYF,TGTGCCAGCAGCTTTCCTACTAGAGGGGGACTCCGAAGCTACGAGCAGTACTTC
TRBJ1-4,few,TRBV7-9,TRBD1,CASSFGTATNEKLFF,TGTGCCAGCAGCTTTGGGACAGCAACTAATGAAAAACTGTTTTTT
TRBJ2-1,NA,TRBV7-2,NA,CASSLVARNEQFF,TGTGCCAGCAGCTTAGTGGCTCGCAATGAGCAGTTCTTC
TRBJ1-3,NA,TRBV18,NA,CASSPDGSSGNTIYF,TGTGCCAGCTCACCGGACGGGAGCTCTGGAAACACCATATATTTT
TRBJ1-2,NA,TRBV6-5,NA,CASSYSGGSFYGYTF,TGTGCCAGCAGTTACTCGGGAGGCAGCTTCTATGGCTACACCTTC
TRBJ1-5,NA,TRBV6-2/TRBV6-3,TRBD1,CASSDPGTGSWQPQHF,TGTGCCAGCAGTGATCCCGGGACAGGTAGTTGGCAGCCCCAGCATTTT
TRBJ2-3,NA,TRBV6-2/TRBV6-3,TRBD2,CASSSASGRPATDTQYF,TGTGCCAGCAGTTCGGCTAGCGGGAGGCCCGCCACAGATACGCAGTATTTT
TRBJ2-1,NA,TRBV27,NA,CASSPRDNEQFF,TGTGCCAGCAGTCCACGGGACAATGAGCAGTTCTTC
TRBJ1-1,few,TRBV6-2/TRBV6-3,TRBD1,CASSPTGQNTEAFF,TGTGCCAGCAGTCCGACAGGGCAGAACACTGAAGCTTTCTTT
TRBJ2-1,NA,TRBV7-8,TRBD2,CASSLGRLAGGPQEQFF,TGTGCCAGCAGCTTAGGCCGACTAGCGGGAGGGCCACAGGAGCAGTTCTTC
TRBJ2-4,NA,TRBV6-2/TRBV6-3,TRBD1,CASSYLPGGGVAKNIQYF,TGTGCCAGCAGTTACTTACCAGGGGGCGGGGTGGCCAAAAACATTCAGTACTTC
TRBJ2-7,NA,TRBV4-1,NA,CASSQETVGGYYEQYF,TGCGCCAGCAGCCAAGAGACAGTCGGGGGCTACTACGAGCAGTACTTC
TRBJ1-4,once,TRBV15,NA,CATSSRQVGAALFF,TGTGCCACCAGCAGCAGACAGGTTGGGGCAGCGCTGTTTTTT
TRBJ2-1,once,TRBV5-1,NA,CASSLAPDRTSSYNEQFF,TGCGCCAGCAGCTTGGCCCCGGACCGAACGAGCTCCTACAATGAGCAGTTCTTC
TRBJ1-1,few,TRBV6-5,TRBD1,CASSYIGDRGSTEAFF,TGTGCCAGCAGTTACATTGGGGACAGGGGATCCACTGAAGCTTTCTTT
TRBJ2-7,NA,TRBV5-1,TRBD1,CASSDRQGAYEQYF,TGCGCCAGCAGCGATCGACAGGGTGCCTACGAGCAGTACTTC
TRBJ2-5,NA,TRBV18,TRBD2,CASSTLRTSGSPETQYF,TGTGCCAGCTCAACCCTGCGGACTAGCGGGAGCCCAGAGACCCAGTACTTC
TRBJ1-2,NA,TRBV12-3/TRBV12-4,TRBD1,CASSGDRGYGYTF,TGTGCCAGCAGTGGGGACAGGGGGTATGGCTACACCTTC
TRBJ1-5,once,TRBV19,TRBD1,CASSLNRGPFNQPQHF,TGTGCCAGTAGTCTAAACAGGGGGCCATTCAATCAGCCCCAGCATTTT
TRBJ1-2,NA,TRBV5-7,TRBD1,CASSFTGTGVTNYGYTF,TGTGCCAGCAGCTTTACCGGGACAGGGGTTACTAACTATGGCTACACCTTC
TRBJ1-2,NA,TRBV9,NA,CASSEDTWRGSTF,TGTGCCAGCAGCGAGGACACTTGGCGGGGGAGTACCTTC
TRBJ1-1,NA,TRBV28,NA,CASSLGLEAFF,TGTGCCAGCAGTTTGGGACTTGAAGCTTTCTTT
TRBJ2-3,NA,TRBV9,NA,CASSRGSDTQYF,TGTGCCAGCAGCCGCGGCTCAGATACGCAGTATTTT
TRBJ2-1,NA,TRBV19,TRBD2,CASSTGRGYNEQFF,TGTGCCAGTAGTACCGGGAGGGGTTACAATGAGCAGTTCTTC
TRBJ2-7,NA,TRBV13,NA,CASRRGPGSYEQYF,TGTGCCAGCAGGCGCGGCCCAGGCTCCTACGAGCAGTACTTC
TRBJ2-7,NA,TRBV10-3,NA,CAISDPDRPYSYEQYF,TGTGCCATCAGTGACCCCGACAGGCCCTACTCCTACGAGCAGTACTTC
TRBJ2-1,NA,TRBV5-8,NA,CASSLVIGYEQFF,TGTGCCAGCAGCTTGGTGATAGGATATGAGCAGTTCTTC
TRBJ2-3,NA,TRBV5-1,NA,CASTLDGRSTDTQYF,TGCGCCAGCACCCTGGATGGGAGGAGCACAGATACGCAGTATTTT
TRBJ1-6,NA,TRBV6-5,TRBD1,CASSYQLRQGNSPLHF,TGTGCCAGCAGTTACCAATTGCGACAGGGGAATTCACCCCTCCACTTT